This is a list of T cell receptor beta chains from one sample in a study of cytomegalovirus exposure and HLA in healthy donors. TCRdb's table, derived via immunoSEQ multiplex PCR, lists solely in-frame clones and lacks some. This sample has 100,000 or so clones, with approximately 14% found just once. Sample: PBMCs. Source of these receptors: a female donor in good health and CMV-seronegative. Both conserved end residues are trimmed from each CDR3.

CDR3: ASSSGIVDTQY; J: TRBJ2-3; V: TRBV7-9
CDR3: SVDRTGGDNYGYT; J: TRBJ1-2; V: TRBV29-1
CDR3: ASSATGTRARVTQY; J: TRBJ2-5; V: TRBV18
CDR3: ASSISADFQDEQY; J: TRBJ2-7; V: TRBV19
CDR3: ASSQYGQGINEKLF; J: TRBJ1-4; V: TRBV4-3
CDR3: ASSSPGGGYT; J: TRBJ1-2; V: TRBV7-2
CDR3: ASSLPGTEAF; J: TRBJ1-1; V: TRBV28
CDR3: ASSAGVPDTQY; J: TRBJ2-3; V: TRBV9
CDR3: AGGEGSGHAYEQY; J: TRBJ2-7; V: TRBV6-1
CDR3: ASSTLSTGMYEQY; J: TRBJ2-7; V: TRBV14
CDR3: SAKTREQF; J: TRBJ2-1; V: TRBV20-1
CDR3: ASSLVGGNEQF; J: TRBJ2-1; V: TRBV7-2
CDR3: ASSLELGQGGYQPQH; J: TRBJ1-5; V: TRBV7-8
CDR3: ASSVGQGSSNEQY; J: TRBJ2-7; V: TRBV4-3
CDR3: ASSSGTETSTDTQY; J: TRBJ2-3; V: TRBV5-4
CDR3: ATHGGWGYGYT; J: TRBJ1-2; V: TRBV6-5
CDR3: ATSRGGGQETQY; J: TRBJ2-5; V: TRBV15
CDR3: ASSSGQGGPPLH; J: TRBJ1-6; V: TRBV5-1
CDR3: ASSEFHRGYSYEQY; J: TRBJ2-7; V: TRBV6-1
CDR3: ASSTTGAATYEQY; J: TRBJ2-7; V: TRBV19
CDR3: ASSWAGTGSNSPLH; J: TRBJ1-6; V: TRBV7-2
CDR3: ASSDGWTSGGYEQY; J: TRBJ2-7; V: TRBV25-1
CDR3: ASMGTSDYNEQF; J: TRBJ2-1; V: TRBV2
CDR3: ASSTEGALAKNIQY; J: TRBJ2-4; V: TRBV7-8
CDR3: ASSLHRDAGELF; J: TRBJ2-2; V: TRBV7-6
CDR3: ASSHPVHWDRATYEQY; J: TRBJ2-7; V: TRBV4-3
CDR3: ASGLTPSGSSYEQY; J: TRBJ2-7; V: TRBV12-5
CDR3: AWSWGTATNEKLF; J: TRBJ1-4; V: TRBV30
CDR3: ASSLALSGSGNTIY; J: TRBJ1-3; V: TRBV7-6
CDR3: ASSIGQGLNGYT; J: TRBJ1-2; V: TRBV5-1
CDR3: ASSLPGLAGTQY; J: TRBJ2-5; V: TRBV27
CDR3: ASSAGGWGPDEQF; J: TRBJ2-1; V: TRBV7-2
CDR3: ASSLDGTGGDEQF; J: TRBJ2-1; V: TRBV11-3
CDR3: ATSRVSGGAYEQY; J: TRBJ2-7; V: TRBV15
CDR3: ATSRGGDGYT; J: TRBJ1-2; V: TRBV15
CDR3: ASSLFSLTVDGTEAF; J: TRBJ1-1; V: TRBV7-3
CDR3: ASSYYQGSSPYEQY; J: TRBJ2-7; V: TRBV6-5